Shown below are 29 T cell receptor beta chains from a single sample sequenced in a study of blood T cell repertoires in COVID-19. The table came from immunoSEQ multiplex PCR; TCRdb's copy has only in-frame clones and leaves some out. The data hold about 77,000 clones, with roughly nine tenths observed a single time. Sequences were obtained from peripheral blood. Source of these receptors: a woman over 75 with active or convalescent COVID-19.

The genes are TRBV4-3 and TRBJ2-3; D is possibly TRBD2 (6 bases). V lost 4 bases and J lost 4, with 15 bases in between. CDR1 is LGHNA, CDR2 YSLEER, per germline. The CDR3 spans 15 residues. CDR3: CASSRGGVTPDTQYF. Written as DNA, the CDR3 is TGCGCCAGCAGCCGGGGAGGCGTTACCCCAGATACGCAGTATTTT.

The genes are TRBV6-5 and TRBJ2-1, with 11 nucleotides matching TRBD2. The CDR3 length is 14 residues. The V segment lost 5 bases and the J segment 6 bases; nucleotides outside the gene matches: 3. Germline V gene data show CDR1 as MNHEY and CDR2 as SVGAGI. CDR3 loop: CASSNGLAGNEQFF. The CDR3 bases are TGTGCCAGCAGTAACGGACTAGCGGGCAATGAGCAGTTCTTC.

This chain joins TRBV5-1 and TRBJ1-1; D gene unclear. The CDR3 consists of 10 residues. Germline CDR1 and CDR2: SGHRS and YFSETQ. Trimming pared 0 bases from V and 9 bases from J, leaving 3 bases between. Written as DNA, the CDR3 is TGCGCCAGCAGCTTGGGGCAAGCTTTCTTT. Amino acids: CASSLGQAFF.

This chain uses TRBV6-4 with TRBJ2-2; tentatively, D is TRBD2 (5 bases). The CDR3 is made up of 14 amino acids. Germline V CDR1 and CDR2: MRHNA, SNTAGT. Trimming took 3 bases from V and 4 from J, leaving 9 bases between them. The CDR3 coding sequence is TGTGCCAGCAGTGAAGCGGTGGGCACCGGGGAGCTGTTTTTT. It encodes CASSEAVGTGELFF.

This clone occurred a few times. CDR3 sequence (DNA): TGTGCCAGCAGCCAAGCGACAGGGAGGAGCACCGGGGAGCTGTTTTTT. It yields the protein CASSQATGRSTGELFF. This chain links TRBV14 with TRBJ2-2, with a tentative D call TRBD1 (7 bases). V was clipped by 1 base and J by 4 bases, with 13 bases between them. The CDR3 extends over 16 amino acids. Germline CDR1 is SGHDN and CDR2 is FVKESK.

V usage is TRBV3-1 (or the pseudogene TRBV3-2) and J usage is TRBJ2-3; 8 bases map to TRBD2. V gave up 2 bases and J gave up 2 bases; unmatched junction bases: 6. The CDR3 is 16 residues long. Germline values: CDR1 LGHDT, CDR2 YNNKEL (reference sequence). The CDR3 here is CASSQRRGGLTDTQYF. Here the CDR3 DNA reads TGTGCCAGCAGCCAACGACGGGGGGGCCTCACAGATACGCAGTATTTT.

This rearrangement joins TRBV15 to TRBJ2-7; D might be TRBD1 (6 bases). CDR3 length equals 14 residues. The germline V gene encodes CDR1 LNHNV and CDR2 YYDKDF (reference sequence). V gave up 3 bases and J gave up 0 bases, with 9 bases separating them. This CDR3 is CATSRDRASYEQYF. DNA of the CDR3: TGTGCCACCAGCAGGGACAGAGCCTCCTACGAGCAGTACTTC.

The J gene is TRBJ1-1, the V gene TRBV7-8; 10 bases are a match to TRBD1. Germline CDR1 SGHVS, CDR2 FQNEAQ. There are 14 residues in the CDR3. V shed 4 bases and J 5 bases; nucleotides not matched to a gene: 4. CDR3 protein: CASSWDRGGTEAFF. The CDR3 DNA reads as TGTGCCAGCAGCTGGGACAGGGGTGGGACTGAAGCTTTCTTT.

This clone was counted only a few times. The V call is TRBV27, the J call TRBJ1-2, with 8 bases fitting TRBD1. This CDR3 is 14 amino acids long. In germline, CDR1 is MNHEY, CDR2 SMNVEV (reference sequence). V trimming: 5 bases; J trimming: 4 bases; junction bases outside the gene matches: 6. Here the CDR3 reads CASSIDRGGYGYTF. The CDR3 region has the DNA TGTGCCAGCAGTATCGACAGGGGCGGCTATGGCTACACCTTC.

The chain is built from TRBV18 and TRBJ2-1, with D possibly matching TRBD1 (6 bases). CDR1 is KGHSH, CDR2 LQKENI, per germline. The CDR3 spans 15 residues. V gave up 4 bases and J gave up 9 bases, with 19 bases separating them. In DNA, the CDR3 is TGTGCCAGCTCACTCACAGGGACCAAATCAGGTGAGCAGTTCTTC. This codes for CASSLTGTKSGEQFF.

J is TRBJ2-7 and V is TRBV5-1; 9 bases match TRBD1. V was clipped by 0 bases and J by 4 bases; unmatched bases: 8. The length of the CDR3 is 16 residues. Germline V gives CDR1 SGHRS, CDR2 YFSETQ. CDR3 in amino acids: CASSLESGTGSYEQYF. The DNA of the CDR3 is TGCGCCAGCAGCTTGGAGTCGGGGACAGGGAGTTACGAGCAGTACTTC.

The chain recombines TRBV19 with TRBJ1-5; perhaps TRBD1 as D (5 bases). In germline, CDR1 is LNHDA, CDR2 SQIVND (reference sequence). The CDR3 has 16 residues. V shed 8 bases and J shed 0 bases, with 17 bases lying between them. CDR3 DNA sequence: TGTGCCAGTCGGCTCCAGGGTACTCTTAGCAATCAGCCCCAGCATTTT. This translates into CASRLQGTLSNQPQHF.

The chain links TRBV2 to TRBJ2-7; 7 bases map to TRBD2. Trimming cost V 8 bases and J 2 bases; bases outside gene matches: 9. Germline V gene sequence: CDR1 SNHLY, CDR2 FYNNEI. There are 14 residues in the CDR3. The CDR3 is CASGLGGYTYEQYF. The CDR3 coding sequence is TGTGCCAGCGGCCTCGGGGGGTATACCTACGAGCAGTACTTC. Supplemented by reference TRBV2 and TRBJ2-7, the full variable domain reads EPEVTQTPSHQVTQMGQEVILRCVPISNHLYFYWYRQILGQKVEFLVSFYNNEISEKSEIFDDQFSVERPDGSNFTLKIRSTKLEDSAMYFCASGLGGYTYEQYFGPGTRLTVT.

The chain is built from TRBV2 and TRBJ1-1; no reliable D call. V was trimmed by 5 bases and J by 11 bases, leaving 18 bases between them. The CDR3 spans 13 residues. The germline V gene has CDR1 SNHLY and CDR2 FYNNEI. In DNA, the CDR3 is TGTGCCAGCAGTCCTAATGACGGTAGCACGGCTTTCTTT. Translated: CASSPNDGSTAFF.

This sequence joins TRBV2 and TRBJ2-5; 10 positions match TRBD2. From germline, CDR1 is SNHLY and CDR2 FYNNEI. This CDR3 spans 15 amino acids. With 4 bases clipped from V and 4 bases from J, the junction kept 6 bases outside the gene matches. DNA of the CDR3: TGTGCCAGCAGTGTGGTAGCGGGGGGTGGAGAGACCCAGTACTTC. The encoded protein is CASSVVAGGGETQYF.

This clone was seen once. This chain connects TRBV6-1 to TRBJ2-5; 10 bases are a match to TRBD1. In germline, CDR1 is MNHNS, CDR2 SASEGT. The CDR3 contains 16 residues. The V segment lost 0 bases and the J segment 5 bases; nucleotides outside the gene matches: 6. The CDR3 bases are TGTGCCAGCAGTGAAGCGAGGACAGGGGGTAGCGAGACCCAGTACTTC. Its protein product is CASSEARTGGSETQYF.

The V and J genes are TRBV7-2 and TRBJ1-3; D is unresolved. The CDR3 length is 14 residues. Germline assignment: CDR1 SGHTA and CDR2 FQGNSA. Deletions cut 5 bases from V and 4 bases from J, with 12 bases between. CDR3: CASSQRRGGNTIYF. The CDR3 nucleotides are TGTGCCAGCAGCCAACGACGAGGGGGAAACACCATATATTTT.

This clone has only one observation. The chain joins TRBV9 to TRBJ2-2; possibly TRBD2 for D (5 bases). V was pared by 3 bases and J by 6 bases, with 9 bases between. Germline V CDR1 and CDR2: SGDLS, YYNGEE. The CDR3 length is 13 residues. In nucleotides, the CDR3 is TGTGCCAGCAGCGGATTAGCGTCCGGGGAGCTGTTTTTT. It codes for CASSGLASGELFF. Full variable domain (outside the CDR3, taken from reference TRBV9 and TRBJ2-2): DSGVTQTPKHLITATGQRVTLRCSPRSGDLSVYWYQQSLDQGLQFLIQYYNGEERAKGNILERFSAQQFPDLHSELNLSSLELGDSALYFCASSGLASGELFFGEGSRLTVL.

This clone was seen more than once but under ten times. V and J are TRBV28 and TRBJ1-2; D is unclear. The CDR3 is 12 residues long. Germline V lookup: CDR1 MDHEN, CDR2 SYDVKM. Trimming cost V 6 bases and J 4 bases, with 9 bases left between them. CDR3 sequence: CASSPTGYGYTF. The CDR3 DNA follows: TGTGCCAGCAGCCCAACGGGCTATGGCTACACCTTC.

This clone came up once. The gene calls are TRBV13 and TRBJ1-2; D is unresolved. With 7 bases removed from V and 2 bases from J, the gap between germline ends came to 23 bases. The length of the CDR3 is 17 residues. In germline, CDR1 is PRHDT, CDR2 FYEKMQ (reference sequence). The CDR3, as DNA: TGTGCCAGCAAAAGATTAGCCGGGTCCCCGGAAAACTATGGCTACACCTTC. It encodes CASKRLAGSPENYGYTF.

The V call is TRBV24-1, the J call TRBJ2-3; D possibly corresponds to TRBD1 (6 bases). The CDR3 consists of 15 residues. Trimming pared 4 bases from V and 7 bases from J, leaving 17 bases between. Germline-derived CDR1 and CDR2 are KGHDR and SFDVKD. This CDR3 is CATSDTGMAAYTQYF. DNA of the CDR3: TGTGCCACCAGTGACACAGGGATGGCTGCGTATACGCAGTATTTT.

V and J are TRBV6-5 and TRBJ1-5; 9 bases are a match to TRBD1. The trim removed 2 bases at V and 4 bases at J, leaving 3 bases unmatched. The germline V gene has CDR1 MNHEY and CDR2 SVGAGI. The CDR3 consists of 15 residues. As DNA, the CDR3 is TGTGCCAGCAGTTACACGGGACAGGGAAATCAGCCCCAGCATTTT. It yields the protein CASSYTGQGNQPQHF.

The rearrangement joins TRBV6-2 or TRBV6-3 to TRBJ2-1; 12 nucleotides line up with TRBD2. Germline lookup yields CDR1 MNHEY and CDR2 SVGEGT. CDR3 size: 16 residues. V was clipped by 2 bases and J by 6 bases; unmatched bases: 5. CDR3 sequence (DNA): TGTGCCAGCAGTTACCCTAGCGGGGGGGCCCTCAATGAGCAGTTCTTC. Translated, it gives CASSYPSGGALNEQFF.

This clone is a singleton in its sample. The chain employs TRBV5-6 and TRBJ1-6; D remains ambiguous. CDR3 length: 18 amino acids. Trimming left V 4 bases short and J 0 bases short, with 17 bases between. Germline V lookup: CDR1 SGHDT, CDR2 YYEEEE. CDR3 coding DNA: TGTGCCAGCAGCCCGGGAGCCCTCCAATTCTCCTATAATTCACCCCTCCACTTT. Its protein product is CASSPGALQFSYNSPLHF.

This clone has just one count. The CDR3, as DNA: TGTGCCAGCAGTTTGTTCCCAGCGGGGGTGAACACCGGGGAGCTGTTTTTT. Its protein is CASSLFPAGVNTGELFF. The rearrangement joins TRBV28 to TRBJ2-2; 8 nucleotides match TRBD2. In germline, CDR1 is MDHEN, CDR2 SYDVKM. J gave up 1 base and V 3 bases, and 7 bases lay outside the gene matches. The CDR3 contains 17 residues.

The CDR3 region has the DNA TGTGCCAGTGTAGACACCTGGAACTATGGCTACACCTTC. Its protein product is CASVDTWNYGYTF. The chain recombines TRBV19 with TRBJ1-2; no firm D call. The CDR3 has 13 amino acids. Germline values: CDR1 LNHDA, CDR2 SQIVND (reference sequence). With 8 bases removed from V and 2 bases from J, the gap between germline ends came to 12 bases.

This chain joins TRBV7-2 and TRBJ1-1; D gene uncertain. The CDR3 runs to 15 residues. Looked up from germline, CDR1 is SGHTA and CDR2 is FQGNSA. The V gene lost 5 bases and the J gene lost 1 base, with 14 bases spanning the gap. The CDR3: CASSPTRGGNTEAFF. Here the CDR3 DNA reads TGTGCCAGCAGCCCTACCCGGGGTGGGAACACTGAAGCTTTCTTT.

This sequence joins TRBV2 and TRBJ1-4, with 7 bases lining up with TRBD1. The length of the CDR3 is 15 residues. The J segment lost 2 bases and the V segment lost 5 bases, leaving 5 bases of the junction unmatched. Per the germline V gene, CDR1 is SNHLY and CDR2 is FYNNEI. Here the CDR3 reads CASSFQGVTNEKLFF. CDR3 bases: TGTGCCAGCAGTTTCCAGGGGGTTACTAATGAAAAACTGTTTTTT.

The rearrangement joins TRBV5-4 to TRBJ2-6; 12 bases line up with TRBD1. This CDR3 comprises 17 residues. Germline V CDR1 and CDR2: SGHNT, YYREEE (reference sequence). Trimming at V came to 2 bases and at J to 3 bases, leaving 3 bases not matched to a gene. CDR3 DNA sequence: TGTGCCAGCAGCTTCGGGACAGGGGGCAGTGGGGCCAACGTCCTGACTTTC. Its protein is CASSFGTGGSGANVLTF.